The 8 T cell receptor beta chains below all came from one sample that was sequenced in a study of regulatory T cells in long-lasting Graves disease. Indicated time point: newly diagnosed GD, antithyroid drugs for less than 3 months. PBMCs provided the RNA from which the TCR library was made. For TCR beta, libraries came from iRepertoire HTBI primers and Arm-PCR of CDR3 regions. TCRdb called the multiplex PCR reads again in MiXCR, with one record for every CDR3 protein. Of hundreds of thousands of distinct CDR3 sequences listed, roughly 15% are singletons. The same data also contributed to another study, on T cells in Graves' hyperthyroidism and ophthalmopathy.

Source: peripheral blood mononuclear cells (PBMCs), taken at new diagnosis, from a patient treated with antithyroid drugs. These receptors all come from a woman aged 30 to 39 with Graves disease.

This clonotype came up many times. The chain carries TRBV2 and TRBJ2-1; TRBD2 might be the D (6 bases). The CDR3 loop spans 15 amino acids. Trimming shortened V by 3 bases and J by 3 bases, and 12 bases separated the two germline ends. CDR1 and CDR2 (germline): SNHLY, FYNNEI. The CDR3 DNA follows: TGTGCCAGCAGTGATCGGCAGGGAGGCTACAATGAGCAGTTCTTC. Its protein is CASSDRQGGYNEQFF.

The sample holds a few counts of this clonotype. The chain couples TRBV3-1 to TRBJ1-4, with 9 bases fitting TRBD1. The CDR3 totals 15 residues. The junction had 7 bases not matched to a gene; V was cut back by 4 bases and J by 7 bases. Germline values: CDR1 LGHDT, CDR2 YNNKEL (reference sequence). CDR3 coding DNA: TGTGCCAGCAGCCTAGCACAGGGGGCGCGTGAAAAACTGTTTTTT. This sequence encodes CASSLAQGAREKLFF.

On this clonotype: A read error may explain this, as a much larger clone is one base away. The chain's CDR3 is CATTSAPLQGPRTEAFF. The DNA of the CDR3 is TGTGCCACCACCTCCGCCCCCCTACAGGGGCCTAGGACTGAAGCTTTCTTT. The rearrangement joins TRBV25-1 to TRBJ1-1; 7 positions match TRBD1. Germline CDR1 MGHDK, CDR2 SYGVNS. The CDR3 spans 17 residues. Losses at the gene ends were 10 bases for V and 5 bases for J; bases not matched to a gene: 22. The full variable domain, its missing parts supplied by reference TRBV25-1 and TRBJ1-1, is EADIYQTPRYLVIGTGKKITLECSQTMGHDKMYWYQQDPGMELHLIHYSYGVNSTEKGDLSSESTVSRIRTEHFPLTLESARPSHTSQYLCATTSAPLQGPRTEAFFGQGTRLTVV.

This clonotype has at least ten counts. The CDR3 nucleotides are TGTGCCAGCAGTTCGGTCGGACTAGCGGGACTCGATGAGCAGTTCTTC. It is translated as CASSSVGLAGLDEQFF. The gene calls are TRBV28 and TRBJ2-1; TRBD2 agrees at 12 bases. Per the germline V gene, CDR1 is MDHEN and CDR2 is SYDVKM. This CDR3 spans 16 amino acids. After removal of 4 bases from V and 8 bases from J, the junction contained 9 bases not matched to a gene. The entire variable domain, with the rest obtained from reference TRBV28 and TRBJ2-1, is as follows: DVKVTQSSRYLVKRTGEKVFLECVQDMDHENMFWYRQDPGLGLRLIYFSYDVKMKEKGDIPEGYSVSREKKERFSLILESASTNQTSMYLCASSSVGLAGLDEQFFGPGTRLTVL.

In its sample, this clonotype was seen many times. The chain is built from TRBV2 and TRBJ1-4; D may be TRBD1 (5 bases). The length of the CDR3 is 15 residues. The germline gives CDR1 SNHLY, CDR2 FYNNEI. V was clipped by 4 bases and J by 3 bases, with 12 bases between them. The CDR3 loop reads CASSGTGGPNEKLFF. The CDR3 DNA is TGTGCCAGCAGTGGGACGGGGGGTCCTAATGAAAAACTGTTTTTT.

There are many counts of this clonotype. The CDR3 region is CASSPDRGDEKLFF. The CDR3 coding sequence is TGTGCCAGCAGCCCGGACAGGGGTGATGAAAAACTGTTTTTT. V usage is TRBV7-9 and J usage is TRBJ1-4; 9 bases are a match to TRBD1. There are 14 residues in the CDR3. The ends lost 5 bases at V and 6 bases at J; junction bases unmatched: 4. CDR1 is SEHNR, CDR2 FQNEAQ, per germline (reference sequence).

The CDR3 sequence: CSARLAANTGELFF. The CDR3 DNA sequence: TGCAGTGCTAGGTTAGCGGCGAACACCGGGGAGCTGTTTTTT. This chain links TRBV20-1 with TRBJ2-2, with D tentatively TRBD2 (6 bases). This CDR3 has 14 amino acids. Germline CDR1 reads DFQATT; CDR2 reads SNEGSKA (reference sequence). V lost 3 bases and J lost 0, with 8 bases in between.

This chain links TRBV15 with TRBJ2-7; tentative D call: TRBD1 (6 bases). CDR1 and CDR2 (germline): LNHNV, YYDKDF (reference sequence). CDR3 length equals 13 residues. The V gene lost 6 bases and the J gene lost 2 bases, with 11 bases spanning the gap. DNA of the CDR3: TGTGCCACCAGATCAGGGGACACCTACGAGCAGTACTTC. The encoded protein is CATRSGDTYEQYF.